This T cell receptor beta chain derives from a study of technical replicates of blood from several donors. Clones were sequenced by immunoSEQ multiplex PCR, and TCRdb holds only the in-frame ones, with some missing. Found here are about 16,000 clones, 80% to 90% of them singletons; the top ten hold 10% to 15%. The germline gives CDR1 MNHEY, CDR2 SMNVEV (reference sequence). This CDR3 region has 14 residues. With 1 base removed from V and 5 bases from J, the gap between germline ends came to 8 bases. The sequencing input was PBMCs. The rearrangement joins TRBV27 to TRBJ2-2; no firm D call. This receptor was identified in a human donor in good health. CDR3 bases: TGTGCCAGCAGTTTATACGGGTTAACCGGGGAGCTGTTTTTT. Amino acids: CASSLYGLTGELFF.